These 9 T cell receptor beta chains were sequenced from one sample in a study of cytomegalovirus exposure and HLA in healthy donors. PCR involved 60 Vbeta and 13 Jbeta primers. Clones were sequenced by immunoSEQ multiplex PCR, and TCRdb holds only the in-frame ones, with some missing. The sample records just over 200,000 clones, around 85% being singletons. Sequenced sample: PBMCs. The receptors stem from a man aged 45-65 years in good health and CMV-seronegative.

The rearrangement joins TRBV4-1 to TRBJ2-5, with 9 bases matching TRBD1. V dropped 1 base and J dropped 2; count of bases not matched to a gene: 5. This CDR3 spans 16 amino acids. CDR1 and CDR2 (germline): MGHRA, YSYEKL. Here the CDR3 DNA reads TGCGCCAGCAGCCAAGGCCCGGGACAGGGACAAGAGACCCAGTACTTC. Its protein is CASSQGPGQGQETQYF.

The CDR3 region has the DNA TGCGCCAGCAGCTTAGACGGAGCTACAGGAAACACCATATATTTT. It yields the protein CASSLDGATGNTIYF. The V call is TRBV5-1, the J call TRBJ1-3; D unclear. Germline V gene sequence: CDR1 SGHRS, CDR2 YFSETQ. The CDR3 loop spans 15 amino acids. V dropped 2 bases and J dropped 4 bases, with 13 bases sitting between them.

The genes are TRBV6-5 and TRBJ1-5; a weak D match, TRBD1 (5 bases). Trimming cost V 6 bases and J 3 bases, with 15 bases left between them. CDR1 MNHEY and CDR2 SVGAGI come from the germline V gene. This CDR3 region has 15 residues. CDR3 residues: CASRPSGQNNQPQHF. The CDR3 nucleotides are TGTGCCAGCAGGCCTTCCGGACAAAACAATCAGCCCCAGCATTTT.

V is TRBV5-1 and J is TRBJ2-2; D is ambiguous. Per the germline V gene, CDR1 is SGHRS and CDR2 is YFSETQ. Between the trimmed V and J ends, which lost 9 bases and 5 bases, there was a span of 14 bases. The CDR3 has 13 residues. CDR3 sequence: CATAVTLTGELFF. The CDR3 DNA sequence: TGCGCCACTGCGGTGACGTTGACCGGGGAGCTGTTTTTT. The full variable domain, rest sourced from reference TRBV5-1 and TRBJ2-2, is KAGVTQTPRYLIKTRGQQVTLSCSPISGHRSVSWYQQTPGQGLQFLFEYFSETQRNKGNFPGRFSGRQFSNSRSEMNVSTLELGDSALYLCATAVTLTGELFFGEGSRLTVL.

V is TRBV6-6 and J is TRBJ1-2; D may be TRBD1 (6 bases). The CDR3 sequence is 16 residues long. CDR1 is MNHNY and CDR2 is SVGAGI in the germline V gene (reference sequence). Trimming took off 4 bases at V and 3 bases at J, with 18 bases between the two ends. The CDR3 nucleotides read TGTGCCAGCAGTTCTAAATCCAACAGGGCTCACTATGGCTACACCTTC. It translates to CASSSKSNRAHYGYTF.

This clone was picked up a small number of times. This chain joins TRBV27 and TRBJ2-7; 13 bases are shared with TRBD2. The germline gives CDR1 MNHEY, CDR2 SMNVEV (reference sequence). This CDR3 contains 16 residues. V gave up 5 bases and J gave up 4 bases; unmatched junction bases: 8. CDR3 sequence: CASSRGLAGAQYEQYF. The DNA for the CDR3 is TGTGCCAGCAGTCGTGGACTAGCGGGAGCTCAATACGAGCAGTACTTC.

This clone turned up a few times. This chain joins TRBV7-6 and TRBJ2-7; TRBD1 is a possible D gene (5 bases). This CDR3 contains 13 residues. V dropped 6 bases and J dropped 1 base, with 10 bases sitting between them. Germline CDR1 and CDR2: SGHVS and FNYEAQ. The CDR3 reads CASRMTDSYEQYF. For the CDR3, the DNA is TGTGCCAGCAGAATGACAGATTCCTACGAGCAGTACTTC. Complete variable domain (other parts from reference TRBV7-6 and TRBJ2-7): GAGVSQSPRYKVTKRGQDVALRCDPISGHVSLYWYRQALGQGPEFLTYFNYEAQQDKSGLPNDRFSAERPEGSISTLTIQRTEQRDSAMYRCASRMTDSYEQYFGPGTRLTVT.

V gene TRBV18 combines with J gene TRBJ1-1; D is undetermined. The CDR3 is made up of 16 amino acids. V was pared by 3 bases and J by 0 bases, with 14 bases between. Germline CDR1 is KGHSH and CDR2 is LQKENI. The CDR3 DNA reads TGTGCCAGCTCACCCCTACGGGGAGCCATGAACACTGAAGCTTTCTTT. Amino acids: CASSPLRGAMNTEAFF.

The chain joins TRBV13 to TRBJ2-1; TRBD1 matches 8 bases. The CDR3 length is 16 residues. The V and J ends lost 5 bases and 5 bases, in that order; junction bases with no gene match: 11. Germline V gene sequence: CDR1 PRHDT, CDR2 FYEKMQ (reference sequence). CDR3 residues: CASSERQGIADNEQFF. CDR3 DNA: TGTGCCAGCAGCGAGCGACAGGGGATAGCGGACAATGAGCAGTTCTTC.